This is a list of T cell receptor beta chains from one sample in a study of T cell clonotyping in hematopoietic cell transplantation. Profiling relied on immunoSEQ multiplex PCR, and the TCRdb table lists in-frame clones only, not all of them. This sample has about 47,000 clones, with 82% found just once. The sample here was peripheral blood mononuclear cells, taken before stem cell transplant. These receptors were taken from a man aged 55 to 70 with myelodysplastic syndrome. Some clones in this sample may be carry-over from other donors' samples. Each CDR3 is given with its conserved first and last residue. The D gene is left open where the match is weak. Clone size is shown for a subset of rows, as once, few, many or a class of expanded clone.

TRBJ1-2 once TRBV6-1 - CASTKPGHPNYGYTF TGTGCCAGCACCAAACCGGGACACCCTAACTATGGCTACACCTTC
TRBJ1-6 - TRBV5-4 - CASSLTPAQKSPLHF TGTGCCAGCAGTCTAACGCCAGCACAAAAATCACCCCTCCACTTT
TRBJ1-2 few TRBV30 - CAWSNRGHYGYTF TGTGCCTGGAGTAACCGGGGTCACTATGGCTACACCTTC
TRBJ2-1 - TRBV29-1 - CSVEDDNEQFF TGCAGCGTTGAAGATGATAATGAGCAGTTCTTC
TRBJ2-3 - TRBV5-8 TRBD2 CASSFGGGPSSTDTQYF TGTGCCAGCAGCTTTGGCGGGGGGCCTTCTAGCACAGATACGCAGTATTTT
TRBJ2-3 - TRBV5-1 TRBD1 CASSLTGAFTDTQYF TGCGCCAGCAGTCTGACAGGGGCCTTCACAGATACGCAGTATTTT
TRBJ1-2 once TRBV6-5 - CASGNYGYTF TGTGCCAGCGGAAACTATGGCTACACCTTC
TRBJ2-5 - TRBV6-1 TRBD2 CASSEFGGGQETQYF TGTGCCAGCAGTGAATTCGGCGGGGGTCAAGAGACCCAGTACTTC
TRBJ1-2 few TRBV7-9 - CASSLDVTGSGYTF TGTGCCAGCAGCCTCGACGTTACCGGGTCGGGCTACACCTTC
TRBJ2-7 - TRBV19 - CASSRPDFPYEQYF TGTGCCAGTAGTCGCCCAGACTTCCCCTACGAGCAGTACTTC
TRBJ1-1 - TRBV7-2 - CASSLNGANTEAFF TGTGCCAGCAGCTTAAACGGGGCGAACACTGAAGCTTTCTTT
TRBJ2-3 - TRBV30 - CAWSGQGGQYTQYF TGTGCCTGGAGTGGACAGGGAGGGCAATATACGCAGTATTTT
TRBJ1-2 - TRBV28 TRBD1 CASRTGSRDYGYTF TGTGCCAGCAGGACAGGGTCCCGGGACTATGGCTACACCTTC
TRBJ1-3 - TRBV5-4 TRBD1 CASSTEIRTGNSGNTIYF TGTGCCAGCAGCACCGAGATCCGGACAGGAAACTCTGGAAACACCATATATTTT
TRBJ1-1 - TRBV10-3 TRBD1 CAISSGTGDTEAFF TGTGCCATCAGCTCCGGGACAGGGGACACTGAAGCTTTCTTT
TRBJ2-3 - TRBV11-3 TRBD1 CASSSGQGPNTDTQYF TGTGCCAGCAGCTCGGGACAGGGTCCGAACACAGATACGCAGTATTTT
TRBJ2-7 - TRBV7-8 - CASNPRGGQGWGEQYF TGTGCCAGCAATCCCCGGGGGGGACAGGGCTGGGGTGAGCAGTACTTC
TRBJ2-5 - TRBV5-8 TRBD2 CASSLGLAADQETQYF TGTGCCAGCAGCTTGGGACTAGCGGCTGACCAAGAGACCCAGTACTTC
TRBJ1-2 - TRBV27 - CASSTREELVGYGYTF TGTGCCAGCAGTACGCGGGAGGAGTTGGTGGGCTATGGCTACACCTTC
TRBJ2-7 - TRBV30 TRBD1 CAWRGQFEQYF TGTGCCTGGAGGGGACAGTTCGAGCAGTACTTC